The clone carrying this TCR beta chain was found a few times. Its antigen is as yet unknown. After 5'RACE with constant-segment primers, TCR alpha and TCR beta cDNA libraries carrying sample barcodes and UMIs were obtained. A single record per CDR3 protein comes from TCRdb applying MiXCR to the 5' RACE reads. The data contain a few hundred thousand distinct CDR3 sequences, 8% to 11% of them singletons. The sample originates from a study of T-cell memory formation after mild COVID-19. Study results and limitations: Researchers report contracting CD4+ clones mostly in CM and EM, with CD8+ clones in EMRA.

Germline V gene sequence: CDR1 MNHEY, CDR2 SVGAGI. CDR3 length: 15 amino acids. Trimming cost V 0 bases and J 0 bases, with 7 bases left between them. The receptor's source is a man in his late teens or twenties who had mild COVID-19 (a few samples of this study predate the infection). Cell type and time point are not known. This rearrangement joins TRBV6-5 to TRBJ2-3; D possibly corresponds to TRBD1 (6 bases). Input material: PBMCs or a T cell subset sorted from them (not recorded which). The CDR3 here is CASSYSGASTDTQYF. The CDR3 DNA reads TGTGCCAGCAGTTACTCGGGGGCCAGCACAGATACGCAGTATTTT.